What follows describes a single TCR beta chain. Its antigen remains undetermined. Base qualities are not at hand, and no much larger clone is one base apart. The data were obtained in a study of cytomegalovirus exposure and HLA in healthy donors (dated by TCRdb to between 2016 and 2019). Study-wide context: An earlier analysis of under 600 of the donors reported 276 Gb of sequence data and about 100 million unique TCR beta sequences from about 200 million T cells. A handful of DR-DQ haplotypes were handled as single units for association and clustering because linkage in the cohort was strong. To predict cytomegalovirus infection status, the study brought together high-throughput TCR immunosequencing, statistical association of individual TCRs with disease status, and machine learning. Genome-wide SNP genotypes for about 65% of the 666 donors were used in a later genetic analysis, which treated that subset as a discovery cohort. Besides the first cohort of under 700 subjects, a separate validation cohort made up of some 110 different subjects was used. A later analysis re-analyzed previously published TCR beta repertoires from roughly 600 donors and added high-resolution HLA genotyping to study TCR occurrence patterns. The genetic ancestry cluster associated with self-reported Caucasian donors included 80% to 90% of the roughly 390 genotyped donors. All discovery cohort repertoires had been generated using a single sequencing platform. Donor age, sex, ethnicity and CMV serostatus were compiled alongside the repertoire data. Among 350 to 400 genotyped donors of the cohort, an average of about 240,000 unique TCR beta nucleotide sequences were sequenced per donor, roughly a sixth of them non-productive. The number of donors typed differed by locus, with 629-630 for A, B, C, DRB1 and DQB1, approximately 500 for DQA1, nearly 610 for DPA1, and roughly 450 for DPB1. The aim of the study was to test whether cataloging public T cell receptors could identify signatures of past pathogen exposure. Rather than using new phenotypic data, the later analysis identified candidate immune exposures from TCR beta sequences and from how often those sequences occurred across donors. An early release that covered several hundred HLA-typed donors contained approximately 290 gigabases of sequencing data and tens of millions of unique TCR sequences. The T cell repertoires of 670 or so subjects were profiled by immunosequencing and related to cytomegalovirus serostatus. HLA typing included class I and class II loci at four-digit resolution. An earlier analysis of some 500 of the donors applied high-throughput TCR beta sequencing to assess whether each TCR beta V gene segment acted as functional or pseudogenic. The paper as a whole reports these results and caveats: In a later analysis, the rate of TCR association differed among HLA loci, with DRB1 alleles having the most associated TCRs and HLA-C alleles having the fewest. Compared with the 666-donor mean, donors in an Asian-associated ancestry cluster had fewer N-insertions in productive TCRs, according to a later genetic analysis. At a false discovery rate of 0.05, a later analysis linked approximately 18,000 TCR beta sequences to specific HLA alleles. In a later analysis, HLA-associated TCR beta chains were found to be more clonally expanded and to have lower generation probabilities than equally common non-associated chains. In vitro tests confirmed that a few of the cytomegalovirus-associated TCR beta chains recognize cytomegalovirus antigens. In this cohort, only TCR beta chains were sequenced, and detectable features were limited by the absence of alpha or paired-chain data. Correlated functional status among segregating V segments might reflect linkage disequilibrium, but an unknown experimental factor could not be ruled out. The classifier was reported to diagnose cytomegalovirus status with high specificity and sensitivity in both the original and validation cohorts. In a later genetic analysis, a missense DCLRE1C variant was associated with V-gene and J-gene trimming of TCR beta chains, and the association was replicated in an independent cohort. Some IMGT-functional V segments, including TRBV6-2 and TRBV6-3, could not be distinguished by the 87-base-pair reads and were therefore excluded. Because counts were too low, seventeen rarely observed V segments, including chromosome 9 orphons, were left out of the earlier analysis of over 550 of the donors. Because HLA typing was missing for some donors at each locus, association tests included only the typed subset. A further reported finding was that TCR beta sequences accurately predicted the HLA-A and HLA-B alleles for most subjects in the first cohort. The authors suggested that the approach could potentially be generalized to other disease states and immunological phenotypes. Sequencing depth was assumed to be roughly uniform across donors in the presence/absence analyses, though that assumption may not hold. The study listed 170 or so TCR beta chains as associated with cytomegalovirus. When HLA alleles, especially DR and DQ, strongly co-occurred, TCR associations were difficult to assign to individual alleles. According to a later analysis, parvovirus B19, influenza, CMV and Epstein-Barr virus appeared linked to several top co-occurrence clusters. The only immune exposure information available for the cohort was CMV serostatus. A group of highly shared sequence variants was considered likely to be a technical artifact of the sequencing pipeline. In a later analysis, most CMV-associated TCR beta chains were found to appear HLA-restricted, with HLA associations seemingly driven largely by CMV exposure. In an earlier analysis of 500 to 650 of the donors, most TCR beta V segments appeared in productive rearrangements about 87% or about 30% of the time, broadly matching IMGT annotations. Most TCR sequences were seen in very few donors, while some public TCRs were found in many individuals.

The method behind the library was the immunoSEQ multiplex PCR assay. For the multiplex PCR, a mixture combining 60 forward primers for TCR Vbeta segments and 13 reverse primers for TCR Jbeta segments was used. The CDR3 region of rearranged TCR beta genes was amplified from genomic DNA with a multiplex PCR assay. On the Illumina HiSeq System, the amplified TCR beta libraries were sequenced as 87-base-pair reads. As for how the authors treated the data: A later analysis tallied some 79 million unique TCR beta chains across the approximately 670 repertoires, and approximately 12 million of those chains were shared by two or more donors. Raw reads were error-corrected and collapsed into unique sequences with a nearest-neighbor algorithm that merged closely related sequences to remove PCR and sequencing errors. CDR3 sequences were aligned to IMGT reference sequences to assign V, D and J gene segments. For a sequence to be retained, a match of at least six nucleotides to both a V gene segment and a J gene segment was required. A rearrangement was called productive if the CDR3 had no stop codons and remained in frame with V and J, and every other rearrangement was called non-productive. CDR3 was defined according to IMGT convention as the region running from the second conserved V-encoded cysteine to the conserved J-encoded phenylalanine. In an earlier analysis of just under 600 of the donors, sequences lacking an unambiguous match to a single V gene segment were excluded. In an earlier analysis of almost 600 of the donors, a V segment was called functional when productive rearrangements were above 56.7%, and segregating when the standard deviation between donors exceeded 5%. A statistical classification framework was built for diagnosing cytomegalovirus status from the catalog of TCR beta chain sequences. A later analysis assigned V and J genes by comparing TCR nucleotide sequences with IMGT/GENE-DB human TR gene sequences. A later analysis assigned CDR3 sequences and most-parsimonious VDJ recombination scenarios with the TCRdist pipeline. A later analysis defined each TCR beta chain by its CDR3 amino acid sequence plus V-gene family, and excluded reads lacking a unique V-gene family. As a way to deal with suspected cross-contamination and a sequencing artifact, a later analysis dropped hundreds of nucleotide sequences that were highly shared and had low generation probability. In a later analysis, a clonal expansion index for each public chain was calculated from normalized within-repertoire ranks of inferred template counts. In a later analysis, generation probabilities were computed using a VDJ recombination model fitted to out-of-frame rearrangements, and the results were checked against IGoR. In a later analysis, TCR-TCR, TCR-HLA and TCR-CMV co-occurrence was scored with hypergeometric tests, and a repertoire-size bias correction was applied to TCR pairs. To estimate false discovery rates, a later analysis permuted the HLA or CMV assignments 20 times. In a later analysis, co-occurring TCRs were grouped using DBSCAN, and TCRdist sequence similarity was added for clustering within HLA-allele-positive subsets. Repertoires with fewer than 30,000 or more than 120,000 public chains, plus five repertoires with anomalous nucleotide sharing, were excluded from co-occurrence clustering. The clones in this table, taken by TCRdb from immuneACCESS, are in-frame only. Not every clone is retained; where verified, under half of the shortfall comes from an unresolved V gene, and the cause of the rest is unknown. V, J and clone size are taken as reported in that table, and D and trimming were inferred from the DNA itself. The sample yields about 54,000 clones; 82% were counted once. Around 2.9% of the sample lies in the top ten.

V lost 1 base and J lost 2 bases; the stretch between them is 10 bases long. Measured from the cysteine to the phenylalanine, the CDR3 is 15 residues long. Of the read, only the CDR3 DNA is kept; its 45 bases are in frame from base 1. Sequences SGHDN (CDR1) and FVKESK (CDR2) are obtained from the germline V gene. The cohort comprised approximately 700 healthy bone marrow donors. Cohort members were all nominally healthy when sampled, although unrecorded immune exposures were likely present. The donor tested CMV seronegative and was one of the 352 seronegative cohort members. Every donor gave a peripheral blood sample, and the peripheral blood mononuclear cells from that sample were used for TCR beta sequencing. The Qiagen DNeasy Blood Extraction Kit was used to extract genomic DNA from the blood cell samples.

This TCR derives from a woman aged 18-29 years in good health and CMV-seronegative. The V and J segments used are TRBV14 and TRBJ2-3; the best D guess is TRBD1, with 6 bases matching. Sequenced: PBMCs. The DNA reads TGTGCCAGCAGCCAAGGAGACAGGCCCACAGATACGCAGTATTTT. It translates to CASSQGDRPTDTQYF. Supplemented by the reference TRBV14 and TRBJ2-3 proteins around the CDR3, the complete variable domain is EAGVTQFPSHSVIEKGQTVTLRCDPISGHDNLYWYRRVMGKEIKFLLHFVKESKQDESGMPNNRFLAERTGGTYSTLKVQPAELEDSGVYFCASSQGDRPTDTQYFGPGTRLTVL.